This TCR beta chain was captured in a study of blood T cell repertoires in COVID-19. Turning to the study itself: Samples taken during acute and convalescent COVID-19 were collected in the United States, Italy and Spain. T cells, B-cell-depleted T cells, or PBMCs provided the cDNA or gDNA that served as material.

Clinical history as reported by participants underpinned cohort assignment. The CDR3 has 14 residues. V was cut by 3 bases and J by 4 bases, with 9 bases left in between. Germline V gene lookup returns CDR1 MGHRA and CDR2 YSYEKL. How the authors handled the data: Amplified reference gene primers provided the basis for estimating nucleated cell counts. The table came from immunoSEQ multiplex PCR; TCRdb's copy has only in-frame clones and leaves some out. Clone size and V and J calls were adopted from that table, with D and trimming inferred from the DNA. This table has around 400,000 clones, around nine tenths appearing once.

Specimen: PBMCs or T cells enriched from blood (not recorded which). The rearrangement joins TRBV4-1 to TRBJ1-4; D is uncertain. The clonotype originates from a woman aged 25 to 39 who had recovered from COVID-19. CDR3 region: CASSQPIGNEKLFF. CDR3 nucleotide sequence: TGCGCCAGCAGCCAGCCCATCGGTAATGAAAAACTGTTTTTT.